This T cell receptor (beta chain) was found in a study of T cell responses to AZD1222 COVID-19 vaccine. In regard to this clone: The antigen is not known.

V lost 10 bases to trimming and J lost 8 bases, with 18 bases between them. CDR1 and CDR2 (germline): LNHDA, SQIVND (reference sequence). There are 14 residues in the CDR3. The study's findings and limits: Every sample of the repertoires postdated the peak T cell response. Nearly half of spike-specific TCRs reportedly go after variant regions that carry no mutations.

TCRdb's copy holds only in-frame clones and misses some; the assay was immunoSEQ multiplex PCR. The sample consists of fewer than 120,000 clones, about 94% of them appearing once. The chain is built from TRBV19 and TRBJ1-6; tentative D call: TRBD1 (5 bases). Sequences were derived from peripheral blood, sampled 28 days after the second AZD1222 dose. The TCR comes from an adult who received the AZD1222 COVID-19 vaccine. In nucleotides, the CDR3 is TGTGCCACCTCTCTATGGGGGGGTGATTCACCCCTCCACTTT. Translating it yields CATSLWGGDSPLHF.